The TCR beta chain described here comes from a study of cytomegalovirus exposure and HLA in healthy donors. Notes on the study in general: In a later analysis, HLA-associated TCR beta chains were more clonally expanded than equally common others. Generally TCR sequences proved uncommon, though certain public TCRs appeared in numerous donors. Researchers counted around 150 TCR beta chains as cytomegalovirus-associated.

Comments on this clone: Its antigen is not identified.

This CDR3 spans 11 amino acids. Trimming pared 5 bases from V and 8 bases from J, leaving 9 bases between. Germline V CDR1 and CDR2: PRHDT, FYEKMQ (reference sequence). PCR involved 60 Vbeta and 13 Jbeta primers. Profiled with immunoSEQ multiplex PCR; TCRdb holds only in-frame clones, not every one. The table includes around 150,000 clones, less than 85% detected once. The receptor's source is a man aged 35-49 years in good health and CMV-seronegative. The sequencing sample was made of PBMCs. V gene TRBV13 combines with J gene TRBJ1-1; D is ambiguous. The CDR3 here is CASSLRKEAFF. The DNA for the CDR3 is TGTGCCAGCAGCCTACGTAAAGAAGCTTTCTTT.